The clone carrying this TCR beta chain was seen more than once but under ten times. Its antigen is undetermined. This specimen comes from a study of T cell responses to AZD1222 COVID-19 vaccine. Study information: Recipients boosted at about 4 weeks or about 12 weeks are pooled.

TCRdb's table, derived via immunoSEQ multiplex PCR, lists solely in-frame clones and lacks some. The sample lists over 110,000 clones; 85% to 95% were seen once. Germline loops: CDR1 MDHEN, CDR2 SYDVKM. Deletions cut 8 bases from V and 6 bases from J, with 16 bases between. The CDR3 is made up of 13 amino acids. Study-wide results and limits: Clonal diversity was possibly underestimated, and white British individuals and females predominated among donors. Repertoire sampling was restricted to post-peak T cell response timepoints.

The specimen comprised peripheral blood, sampled on day 0 of AZD1222 vaccination. This rearrangement joins TRBV28 to TRBJ1-2; D perhaps matches TRBD1 (6 bases). The sequence was collected from an adult in good health. The DNA of the CDR3 is TGTGCCAGCCGTCGACAGGCGGGAAATGGCTACACCTTC. Its translation is CASRRQAGNGYTF.